This T cell receptor (beta chain) was retrieved from a study of T cell responses to AZD1222 COVID-19 vaccine. Findings and caveats of the study: CD4 TCRs associated with vaccination spanned spike, dominating at 160-218 and 743-854. Repertoire sampling happened only post peak T cell response.

Concerning this clone itself: Its antigen is currently unknown.

Sequencing was performed with immunoSEQ multiplex PCR; in TCRdb, only in-frame clones are kept and a portion is missing. The sample contains over 120,000 clones, 92% of which appear only once. This receptor was obtained from an adult who received the AZD1222 COVID-19 vaccine. Here the sequenced sample was peripheral blood, taken 28 days after the second AZD1222 dose.

The CDR3 DNA reads as TGTGCCAGCAGTTATGAGGGCCAGGGCCGTCCGTACTTC. The encoded protein is CASSYEGQGRPYF. V and J are TRBV27 and TRBJ2-7; TRBD1 or TRBD2 may be the D gene (5 bases each). The CDR3 sequence is 13 residues long. Germline V lookup: CDR1 MNHEY, CDR2 SMNVEV (reference sequence). Trimming took 4 bases from V and 12 from J, leaving 19 bases between them.